Sequencing of this TCR beta chain was carried out in a study of early T cells in non-severe SARS-CoV-2 infection. Overall study: Sequencing was performed on bulk RNA from unsorted whole blood, leaving chains unpaired.

Points on this clonotype: Its antigen remains unknown.

General study points: Anti-spike CD8 responses were favored by VDJdb matching, which missed private and CD4 specificities.

Unique molecular identifiers were added to individual cDNA molecules. TCRdb re-called the 5' RACE reads through MiXCR, storing one row per CDR3 protein. This sample yields about 72,000 distinct CDR3 sequences, of which roughly 10% are seen a single time; about 3.5% belongs to the top ten. Germline V gene data show CDR1 as SGHVS and CDR2 as FQNEAQ. V lost 4 bases to trimming and J lost 6 bases; unmatched junction nucleotides: 3. This CDR3 is 13 amino acids long. The sequence came from an adult who was a healthcare worker with PCR-confirmed SARS-CoV-2 infection or an uninfected control (not recorded which). Sequenced material: whole blood. V and J are TRBV7-8 and TRBJ1-2, with 9 bases aligning to TRBD1. For the CDR3, the DNA is TGTGCCAGCAGCTGGGACAGGGAGAATGGCTACACCTTC. It yields the protein CASSWDRENGYTF.